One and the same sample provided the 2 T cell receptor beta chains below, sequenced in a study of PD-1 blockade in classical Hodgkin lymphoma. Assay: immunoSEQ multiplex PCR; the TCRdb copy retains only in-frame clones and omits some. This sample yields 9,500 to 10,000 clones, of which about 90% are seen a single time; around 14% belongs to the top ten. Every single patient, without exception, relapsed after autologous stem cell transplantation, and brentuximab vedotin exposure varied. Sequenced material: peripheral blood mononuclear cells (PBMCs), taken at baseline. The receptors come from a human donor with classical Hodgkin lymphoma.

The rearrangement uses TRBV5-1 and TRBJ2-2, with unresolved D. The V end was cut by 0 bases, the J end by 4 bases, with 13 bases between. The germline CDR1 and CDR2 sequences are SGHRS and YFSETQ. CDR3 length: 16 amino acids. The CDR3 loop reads CASSLVPNRGTGELFF. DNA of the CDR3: TGCGCCAGCAGCTTGGTCCCAAACAGAGGCACCGGGGAGCTGTTTTTT.

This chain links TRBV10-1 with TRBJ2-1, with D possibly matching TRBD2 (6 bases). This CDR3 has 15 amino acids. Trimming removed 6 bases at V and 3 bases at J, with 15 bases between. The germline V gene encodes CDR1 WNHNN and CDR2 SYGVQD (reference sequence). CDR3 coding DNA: TGCGCCAGCAGGGCTACCTGGGACTTCTACAATGAGCAGTTCTTC. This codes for CASRATWDFYNEQFF.